This TCR beta chain is from a study of T-cell memory formation after mild COVID-19. This clonotype occurred a few times. The antigen remains undetermined. This CDR3 region has 16 residues. The J segment lost 4 bases and the V segment lost 4 bases, leaving 6 bases of the junction unmatched. Germline CDR1 is SGHKS and CDR2 is YYEKEE (reference sequence). TCRdb redid the calling of the 5' RACE reads with MiXCR, one entry per CDR3 protein. The table lists about 470,000 distinct CDR3 sequences, 25% of them singletons. Regarding the study as a whole: Contracting CD4+ clones were located mainly in CM and EM, and CD8+ clones in EMRA. Clones contracting over day 15 to 85 were CD4/CD8 balanced, with later expanders leaning CD4+. Specificity for SARS-CoV-2 was not confirmed among the second-wave clones peaking on day 37.

The V gene is TRBV5-5, the J gene TRBJ2-2; 11 bases match TRBD1. The TCR comes from an adult woman who had mild COVID-19 (a few samples of this study predate the infection). Cell type and time point are not known. Sequencing was performed on PBMCs or a T cell subset sorted from them (not recorded which). This chain's CDR3 is CASSLRDRGTTGELFF. Here the CDR3 DNA reads TGTGCCAGCAGCCTCCGGGACAGGGGGACCACCGGGGAGCTGTTTTTT.